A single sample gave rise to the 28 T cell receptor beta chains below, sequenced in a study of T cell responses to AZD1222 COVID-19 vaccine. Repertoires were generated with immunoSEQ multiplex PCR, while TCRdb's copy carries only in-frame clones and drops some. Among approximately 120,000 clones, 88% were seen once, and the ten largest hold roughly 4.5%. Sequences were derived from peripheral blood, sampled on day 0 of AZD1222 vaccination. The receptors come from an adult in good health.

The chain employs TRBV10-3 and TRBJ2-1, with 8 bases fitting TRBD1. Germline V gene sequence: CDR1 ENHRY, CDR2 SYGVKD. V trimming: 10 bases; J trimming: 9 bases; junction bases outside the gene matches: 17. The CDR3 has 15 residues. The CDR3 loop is CATLSRTGTFGEQFF. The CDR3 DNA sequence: TGTGCCACCCTCTCGAGGACAGGGACGTTCGGTGAGCAGTTCTTC.

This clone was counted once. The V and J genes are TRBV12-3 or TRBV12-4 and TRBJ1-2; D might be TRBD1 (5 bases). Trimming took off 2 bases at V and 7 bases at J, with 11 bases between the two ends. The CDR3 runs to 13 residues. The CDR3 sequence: CASSLLERGGYTF. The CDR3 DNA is TGTGCCAGCAGTTTACTTGAAAGGGGTGGCTACACCTTC.

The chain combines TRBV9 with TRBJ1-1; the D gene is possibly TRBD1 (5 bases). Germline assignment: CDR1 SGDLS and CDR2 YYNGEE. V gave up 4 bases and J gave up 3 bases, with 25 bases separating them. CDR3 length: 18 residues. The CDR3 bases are TGTGCCAGCAGCTCAAACCCGGGCAGGGACGAGATGGACACTGAAGCTTTCTTT. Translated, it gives CASSSNPGRDEMDTEAFF.

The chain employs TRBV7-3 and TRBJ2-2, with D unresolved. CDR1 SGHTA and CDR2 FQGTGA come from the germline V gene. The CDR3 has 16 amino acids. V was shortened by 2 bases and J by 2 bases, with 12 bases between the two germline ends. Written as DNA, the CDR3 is TGTGCCAGCAGCTTAGGAAGGGCAGTAAACACCGGGGAGCTGTTTTTT. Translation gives CASSLGRAVNTGELFF.

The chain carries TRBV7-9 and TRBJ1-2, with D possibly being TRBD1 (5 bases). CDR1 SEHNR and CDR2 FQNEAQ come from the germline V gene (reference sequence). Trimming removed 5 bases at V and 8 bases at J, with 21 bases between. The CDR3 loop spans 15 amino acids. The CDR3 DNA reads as TGTGCCAGCAGCCCTCCATCCGGGGGAGAAAGCGGCTACACCTTC. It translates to CASSPPSGGESGYTF.

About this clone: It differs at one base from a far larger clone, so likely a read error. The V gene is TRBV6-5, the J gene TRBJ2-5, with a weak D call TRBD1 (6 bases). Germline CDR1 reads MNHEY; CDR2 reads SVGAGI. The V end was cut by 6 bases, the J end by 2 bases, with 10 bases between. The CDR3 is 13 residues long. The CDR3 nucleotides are TGTGCCAGCAGCCTGGACAGACAAGAGACCCAGTACTTC. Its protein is CASSLDRQETQYF.

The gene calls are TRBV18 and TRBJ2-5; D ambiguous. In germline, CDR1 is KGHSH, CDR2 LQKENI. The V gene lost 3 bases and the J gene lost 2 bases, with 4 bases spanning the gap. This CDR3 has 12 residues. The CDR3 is CASSPTQETQYF. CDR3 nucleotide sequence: TGTGCCAGCTCACCTACTCAAGAGACCCAGTACTTC.

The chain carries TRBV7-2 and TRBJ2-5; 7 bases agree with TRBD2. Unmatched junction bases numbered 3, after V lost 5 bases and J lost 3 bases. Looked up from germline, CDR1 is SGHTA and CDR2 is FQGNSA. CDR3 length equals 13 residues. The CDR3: CASSPLAEETQYF. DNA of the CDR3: TGTGCCAGCAGCCCCCTAGCGGAAGAGACCCAGTACTTC.

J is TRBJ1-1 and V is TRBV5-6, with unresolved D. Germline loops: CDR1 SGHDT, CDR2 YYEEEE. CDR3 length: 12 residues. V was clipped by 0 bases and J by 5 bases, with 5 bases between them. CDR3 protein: CASSLVATEAFF. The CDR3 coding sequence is TGTGCCAGCAGCTTGGTGGCAACTGAAGCTTTCTTT.

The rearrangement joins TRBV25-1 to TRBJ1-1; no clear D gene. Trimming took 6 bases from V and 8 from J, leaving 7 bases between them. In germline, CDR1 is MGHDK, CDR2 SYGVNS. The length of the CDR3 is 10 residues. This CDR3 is CASRAGEAFF. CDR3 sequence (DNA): TGTGCCAGCAGGGCGGGGGAAGCTTTCTTT.

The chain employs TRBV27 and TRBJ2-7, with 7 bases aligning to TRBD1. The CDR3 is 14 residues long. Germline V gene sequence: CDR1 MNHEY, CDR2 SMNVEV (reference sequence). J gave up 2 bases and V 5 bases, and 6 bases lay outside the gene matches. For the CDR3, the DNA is TGTGCCAGCAGTCCCCGGACAGGAACCTACGAGCAGTACTTC. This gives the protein CASSPRTGTYEQYF.

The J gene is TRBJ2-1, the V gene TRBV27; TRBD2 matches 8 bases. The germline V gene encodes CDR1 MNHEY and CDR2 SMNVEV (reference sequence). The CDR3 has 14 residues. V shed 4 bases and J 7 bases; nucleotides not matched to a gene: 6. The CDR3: CASSWNSGANEQFF. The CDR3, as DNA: TGTGCCAGCAGTTGGAATAGCGGGGCTAATGAGCAGTTCTTC.

CDR3 loop: CASSPQPTGSSGNTIYF. The CDR3 DNA follows: TGTGCCAGCTCACCACAACCAACCGGGAGCTCTGGAAACACCATATATTTT. The genes are TRBV18 and TRBJ1-3; no clear D gene. The CDR3 has 17 residues. Trimming removed 1 base at V and 0 bases at J, with 13 bases between. CDR1 is KGHSH, CDR2 LQKENI, per germline.

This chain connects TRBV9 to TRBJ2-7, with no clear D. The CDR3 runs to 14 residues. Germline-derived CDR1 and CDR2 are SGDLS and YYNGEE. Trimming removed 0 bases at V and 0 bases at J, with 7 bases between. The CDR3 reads CASSVEPFSYEQYF. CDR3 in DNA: TGTGCCAGCAGCGTAGAGCCCTTCTCCTACGAGCAGTACTTC.

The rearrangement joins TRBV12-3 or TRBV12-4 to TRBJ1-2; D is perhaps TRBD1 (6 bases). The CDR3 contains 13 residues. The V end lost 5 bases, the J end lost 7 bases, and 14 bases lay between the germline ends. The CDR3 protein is CASSNRGSSGYTF. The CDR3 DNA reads TGTGCCAGCAGTAATAGGGGGAGCTCTGGCTACACCTTC.

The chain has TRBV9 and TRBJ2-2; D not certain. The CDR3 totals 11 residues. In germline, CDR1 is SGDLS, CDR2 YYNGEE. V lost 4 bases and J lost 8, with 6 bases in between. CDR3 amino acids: CASSYSGELFF. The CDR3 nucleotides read TGTGCCAGCAGCTACTCTGGGGAGCTGTTTTTT.

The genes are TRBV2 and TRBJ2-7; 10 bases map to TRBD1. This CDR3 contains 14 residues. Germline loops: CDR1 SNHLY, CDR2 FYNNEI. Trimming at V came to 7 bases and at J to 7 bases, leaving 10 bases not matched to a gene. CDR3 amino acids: CASTSGTGVSEQYF. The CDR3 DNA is TGTGCCAGCACAAGCGGGACAGGGGTTAGTGAGCAGTACTTC.

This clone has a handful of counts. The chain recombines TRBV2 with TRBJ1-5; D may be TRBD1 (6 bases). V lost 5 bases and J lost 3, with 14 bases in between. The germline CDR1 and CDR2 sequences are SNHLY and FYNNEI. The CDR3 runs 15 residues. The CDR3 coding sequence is TGTGCCAGCAGTCATACTCGGGACACCAATCAGCCCCAGCATTTT. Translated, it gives CASSHTRDTNQPQHF.

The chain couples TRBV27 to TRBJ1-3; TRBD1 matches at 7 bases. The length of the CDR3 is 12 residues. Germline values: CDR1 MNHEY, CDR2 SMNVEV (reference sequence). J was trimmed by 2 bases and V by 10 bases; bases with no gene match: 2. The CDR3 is CANGTAGNTIYF. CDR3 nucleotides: TGTGCCAACGGGACAGCTGGAAACACCATATATTTT.

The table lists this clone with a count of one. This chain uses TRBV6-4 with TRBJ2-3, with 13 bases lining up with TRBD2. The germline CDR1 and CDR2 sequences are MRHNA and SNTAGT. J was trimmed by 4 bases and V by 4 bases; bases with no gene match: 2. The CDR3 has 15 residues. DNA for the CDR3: TGTGCCAGCAGTGCTACTAGCGGGGGGGCAGATACGCAGTATTTT. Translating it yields CASSATSGGADTQYF.

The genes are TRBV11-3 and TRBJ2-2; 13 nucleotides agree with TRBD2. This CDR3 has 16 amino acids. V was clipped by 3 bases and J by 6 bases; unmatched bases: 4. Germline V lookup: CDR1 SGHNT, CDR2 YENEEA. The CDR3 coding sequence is TGTGCCAGCAGCTTTTACGGGACTAGCGGGGCCGGGGAGCTGTTTTTT. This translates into CASSFYGTSGAGELFF.

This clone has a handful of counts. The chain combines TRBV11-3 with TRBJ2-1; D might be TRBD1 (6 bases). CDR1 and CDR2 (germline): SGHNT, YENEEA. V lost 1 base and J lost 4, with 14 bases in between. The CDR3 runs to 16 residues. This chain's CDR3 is CASSLVSGAGYNEQFF. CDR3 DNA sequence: TGTGCCAGCAGCTTAGTTTCAGGGGCCGGTTACAATGAGCAGTTCTTC.

CDR3 amino acids: CASSTRQGAGSPLHF. The CDR3 DNA reads as TGTGCCAGCAGCACCCGACAGGGGGCAGGGTCACCCCTCCACTTT. The chain recombines TRBV7-2 with TRBJ1-6, with 10 bases matching TRBD1. Germline loops: CDR1 SGHTA, CDR2 FQGNSA. Trimming cost V 5 bases and J 10 bases; bases outside gene matches: 8. This CDR3 is built from 15 residues.

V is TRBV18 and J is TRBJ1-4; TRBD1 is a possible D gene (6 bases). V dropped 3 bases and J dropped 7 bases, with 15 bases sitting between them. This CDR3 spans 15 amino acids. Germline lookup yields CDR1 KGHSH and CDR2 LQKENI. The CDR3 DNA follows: TGTGCCAGCTCACCTTTTGGGGGCGCTTCTGAAAAACTGTTTTTT. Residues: CASSPFGGASEKLFF.

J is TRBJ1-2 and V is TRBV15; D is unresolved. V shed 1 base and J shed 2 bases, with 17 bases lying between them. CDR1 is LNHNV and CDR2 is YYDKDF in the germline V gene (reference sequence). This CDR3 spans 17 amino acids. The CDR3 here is CATSRGVRTERNYGYTF. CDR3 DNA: TGTGCCACCAGCAGAGGAGTTAGAACGGAAAGAAACTATGGCTACACCTTC.

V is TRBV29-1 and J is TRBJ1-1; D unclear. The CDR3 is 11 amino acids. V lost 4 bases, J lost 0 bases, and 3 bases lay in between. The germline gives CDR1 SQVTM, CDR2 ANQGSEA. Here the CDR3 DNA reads TGCAGCGTTGGCATGAACACTGAAGCTTTCTTT. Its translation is CSVGMNTEAFF.

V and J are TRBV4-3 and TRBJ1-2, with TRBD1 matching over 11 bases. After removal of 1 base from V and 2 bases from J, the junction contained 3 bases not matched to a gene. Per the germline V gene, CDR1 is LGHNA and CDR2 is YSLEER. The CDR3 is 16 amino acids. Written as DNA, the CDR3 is TGCGCCAGCAGCCAAGTAAGGACAGGGGGCAACTATGGCTACACCTTC. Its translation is CASSQVRTGGNYGYTF.

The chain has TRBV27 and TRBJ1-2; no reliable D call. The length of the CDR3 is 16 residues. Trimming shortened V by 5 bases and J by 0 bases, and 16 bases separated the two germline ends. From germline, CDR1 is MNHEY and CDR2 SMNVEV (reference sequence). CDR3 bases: TGTGCCAGCAGTAGGGCCCCAGGAAGCTCTAACTATGGCTACACCTTC. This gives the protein CASSRAPGSSNYGYTF.